This entry lists 7 T cell receptor beta chains sequenced from one sample in a study of blood T cells in healthy people across ages. Then a second PCR, running roughly 6 to 11 cycles, was carried out with a sample-barcoded 5' primer and a J-beta primer mix. A single record per CDR3 protein comes from TCRdb applying MiXCR to the 5' RACE reads. This sample has roughly 1,500,000 distinct CDR3 sequences, with about 31% found just once. Sequencing used blood. These receptors were obtained from a woman in her 30s in good health.

This clonotype has only a few counts. CDR3 sequence: CSARDRRRAGTGGQETQYF. The CDR3 region has the DNA TGCAGTGCTAGAGACAGGAGGAGAGCAGGGACTGGCGGTCAAGAGACCCAGTACTTC. The chain uses TRBV20-1 and TRBJ2-5; D is possibly TRBD2 (6 bases). V lost 0 bases to trimming and J lost 2 bases, with 25 bases between them. Germline-derived CDR1 and CDR2 are DFQATT and SNEGSKA (reference sequence). The CDR3 extends over 19 amino acids.

This clonotype was seen a handful of times. The chain joins TRBV2 to TRBJ2-1; 9 bases agree with TRBD2. The V gene end was trimmed by 4 bases and the J gene end by 4 bases; junction bases not matched to a gene: 5. This CDR3 comprises 15 residues. The germline V gene has CDR1 SNHLY and CDR2 FYNNEI. The CDR3, as DNA: TGTGCCAGCAGTGGCGCGGGAGGGTTATACAATGAGCAGTTCTTC. It translates to CASSGAGGLYNEQFF.

The gene calls are TRBV7-8 and TRBJ1-3, with unresolved D. V was pared by 5 bases and J by 4 bases, with 12 bases between. The CDR3 contains 14 residues. Per the germline V gene, CDR1 is SGHVS and CDR2 is FQNEAQ. The CDR3 sequence: CASSIGNKGNTIYF. The CDR3 DNA reads TGTGCCAGCAGCATAGGGAATAAGGGAAACACCATATATTTT.

Points on this clonotype: This may come from a read error, since a much larger clone is one base off. The rearrangement joins TRBV7-9 to TRBJ1-2; D perhaps matches TRBD1 (5 bases). The germline V gene has CDR1 SEHNR and CDR2 FQNEAQ (reference sequence). The CDR3 runs 14 residues. The CDR3 reads CASGLLGANYGYTF. CDR3 coding DNA: TGTGCCAGCGGCTTATTGGGGGCTAACTATGGCTACACCTTC.

The chain couples TRBV7-6 to TRBJ2-5; unclear D gene. The CDR3 consists of 12 residues. V was trimmed by 5 bases and J by 9 bases, leaving 13 bases between them. Germline V gives CDR1 SGHVS, CDR2 FNYEAQ. CDR3 protein: CASSRFGVAQYF. CDR3 coding DNA: TGTGCCAGCAGCCGATTTGGTGTGGCCCAGTACTTC.

The rearrangement links TRBV3-1 to TRBJ2-5; D unclear. This CDR3 region has 13 residues. The germline V gene has CDR1 LGHDT and CDR2 YNNKEL (reference sequence). V lost 4 bases, J lost 7 bases, and 13 bases lay in between. DNA of the CDR3: TGTGCCAGCAGCCCCGGCCTTCTAGGGACCCAGTACTTC. Its translation is CASSPGLLGTQYF.

This clonotype was counted between two and nine times. V and J are TRBV3-1 and TRBJ2-1; D remains unclear. Trimming took 4 bases from V and 8 from J, leaving 15 bases between them. The CDR3 has 14 residues. From germline, CDR1 is LGHDT and CDR2 YNNKEL (reference sequence). The CDR3 DNA follows: TGTGCCAGCAGCCGAGTTCTTAGTTCGCATGAGCAGTTCTTC. It specifies CASSRVLSSHEQFF.